The 29 T cell receptor beta chains below come from one sample, sequenced in a study of T cell repertoires in cytomegalovirus infection. TCRdb re-derived calls from the reads in MiXCR, one entry per CDR3 protein. The sample lists about 310,000 distinct CDR3 sequences; around 10% were seen once. Source material: PBMCs. Receptors originate from a human donor in good health (CMV status not recorded). Some clones in this sample may be carry-over from other donors' samples.

This clonotype was recorded a few times. The chain carries TRBV6-2 or TRBV6-3 and TRBJ1-1; 9 nucleotides agree with TRBD1. CDR1 MNHEY and CDR2 SVGEGT come from the germline V gene. The CDR3 sequence is 14 residues long. V trimming: 7 bases; J trimming: 5 bases; junction bases outside the gene matches: 8. CDR3 nucleotides: TGTGCCAGCAATGCTGACAGGGGGAGGACTGAAGCTTTCTTT. It encodes CASNADRGRTEAFF.

This clonotype has only a few counts. The V gene is TRBV6-2 or TRBV6-3, the J gene TRBJ2-2; no definite D call. The germline V gene has CDR1 MNHEY and CDR2 SVGEGT. With 7 bases removed from V and 2 bases from J, the gap between germline ends came to 5 bases. The length of the CDR3 is 12 residues. CDR3 in DNA: TGTGCCAGCACTTCCAACACCGGGGAGCTGTTTTTT. Protein product: CASTSNTGELFF.

The sample holds many counts of this clonotype. The V gene is TRBV29-1, the J gene TRBJ1-1; D is perhaps TRBD1 (6 bases). The germline gives CDR1 SQVTM, CDR2 ANQGSEA. Trimming pared 7 bases from V and 5 bases from J, leaving 14 bases between. This CDR3 comprises 12 residues. CDR3 coding DNA: TGCAGCGCAAGACAGGACAGAACTGAAGCTTTCTTT. Its protein is CSARQDRTEAFF.

This clonotype has a count of ten or more. The rearrangement joins TRBV20-1 to TRBJ2-2; D is perhaps TRBD1 or TRBD2 (6 bases each). Trimming pared 1 base from V and 5 bases from J, leaving 17 bases between. The CDR3 runs to 16 residues. CDR1 and CDR2 (germline): DFQATT, SNEGSKA (reference sequence). In nucleotides, the CDR3 is TGCAGTGCTAGAGTTACGGGGGCTCTACGGACCGGGGAGCTGTTTTTT. This encodes CSARVTGALRTGELFF.

This clonotype has at least ten counts. The chain joins TRBV18 to TRBJ2-4, with D tentatively TRBD1 (5 bases). The germline V and J ends were trimmed by 3 bases and 0 bases, with 9 bases remaining between them. The CDR3 contains 15 residues. CDR1 and CDR2 from the germline V gene are KGHSH and LQKENI. In DNA form, the CDR3 reads TGTGCCAGCTCACCCGACAGTCTAGCCAAAAACATTCAGTACTTC. This gives the protein CASSPDSLAKNIQYF. Drawing the rest from reference TRBV18 and TRBJ2-4, the complete variable domain is NAGVMQNPRHLVRRRGQEARLRCSPMKGHSHVYWYRQLPEEGLKFMVYLQKENIIDESGMPKERFSAEFPKEGPSILRIQQVVRGDSAAYFCASSPDSLAKNIQYFGAGTRLSVL.

This clonotype was seen at least ten times. The rearrangement joins TRBV6-5 to TRBJ1-5; D gene uncertain. With 4 bases removed from V and 2 bases from J, the gap between germline ends came to 9 bases. Germline assignment: CDR1 MNHEY and CDR2 SVGAGI. The CDR3 contains 14 residues. For the CDR3, the DNA is TGTGCCAGCAGTTCTACCCGCGGCAATCAGCCCCAGCATTTT. The encoded protein is CASSSTRGNQPQHF.

This clonotype was counted only a few times. V gene TRBV6-5 combines with J gene TRBJ2-1, with 12 bases that match TRBD2. V shed 10 bases and J 0 bases; nucleotides not matched to a gene: 7. CDR3 length: 16 amino acids. Germline loops: CDR1 MNHEY, CDR2 SVGAGI. The CDR3 DNA reads TGTGCCACTTGGACTAGCGGGGCCAGCTCCTACAATGAGCAGTTCTTC. It specifies CATWTSGASSYNEQFF.

This clonotype was seen at least ten times. The V and J genes are TRBV27 and TRBJ2-1, with 10 positions matching TRBD1. With 1 base clipped from V and 2 bases from J, the junction kept 2 bases outside the gene matches. The CDR3 loop spans 16 amino acids. The V gene's germline CDR1 is MNHEY and CDR2 SMNVEV (reference sequence). The CDR3: CASSLWTGGTYNEQFF. The CDR3, as DNA: TGTGCCAGCAGTTTATGGACAGGGGGGACCTACAATGAGCAGTTCTTC.

This clonotype has a count of ten or more. The CDR3 sequence is CASSPLGQGNTEAFF. The CDR3 nucleotides are TGTGCCAGCAGCCCCCTGGGACAGGGGAACACTGAAGCTTTCTTT. The chain has TRBV4-2 and TRBJ1-1; 9 bases map to TRBD1. With V trimmed by 4 bases and J by 1 base, 4 bases remained unmatched. Germline V gene lookup returns CDR1 LGHNA and CDR2 YNFKEQ. The CDR3 contains 15 residues.

The V gene is TRBV11-3, the J gene TRBJ2-1; TRBD1 matches at 8 bases. V was pared by 6 bases and J by 6 bases, with 4 bases of the junction left unmatched. The germline gives CDR1 SGHNT, CDR2 YENEEA. This CDR3 contains 13 residues. CDR3 sequence (DNA): TGTGCCAGCAGGTACAGGGGGAGCAATGAGCAGTTCTTC. Its protein is CASRYRGSNEQFF.

In its sample, this clonotype was seen many times. This rearrangement joins TRBV12-3 or TRBV12-4 to TRBJ2-7, with D tentatively TRBD1 (5 bases). The CDR3 covers 15 residues. V was pared by 6 bases and J by 7 bases, with 22 bases between. The CDR3 sequence is CASRKTAQALTEQYF. The CDR3 region has the DNA TGTGCCAGCAGGAAAACGGCACAGGCCCTCACTGAGCAGTACTTC.

The table lists this clonotype with many counts. The rearrangement uses TRBV7-9 and TRBJ2-7; 9 positions match TRBD1. The germline CDR1 and CDR2 sequences are SEHNR and FQNEAQ (reference sequence). The ends lost 5 bases at V and 7 bases at J; junction bases unmatched: 9. This CDR3 is 14 amino acids long. The CDR3 bases are TGTGCCAGCAGCCCCCTGGAGGACAGGGGTGAGCAGTACTTC. As protein: CASSPLEDRGEQYF.

The V gene is TRBV2, the J gene TRBJ1-5; 7 bases align to TRBD1. This CDR3 region has 15 residues. Per the germline V gene, CDR1 is SNHLY and CDR2 is FYNNEI. With V trimmed by 3 bases and J by 7 bases, 9 bases remained unmatched. Here the CDR3 DNA reads TGTGCCAGCAGTGAGGCAGGGGGTCCGATACAGCCCCAGCATTTT. It codes for CASSEAGGPIQPQHF.

This clonotype was found many times. The chain recombines TRBV12-5 with TRBJ1-4; a weak D match, TRBD1 (5 bases). Germline V gene sequence: CDR1 LGHNT, CDR2 FRNRAP. The CDR3 totals 16 residues. V dropped 0 bases and J dropped 5 bases, with 13 bases sitting between them. The CDR3 coding sequence is TGTGCTAGTGGTTTGGTACTCGGCAGGGACAATGAAAAACTGTTTTTT. Translation gives CASGLVLGRDNEKLFF.

This clonotype has ten or more counts. V usage is TRBV29-1 and J usage is TRBJ2-7, with 10 bases identical to TRBD1. V dropped 3 bases and J dropped 2; count of bases not matched to a gene: 4. The CDR3 sequence is 14 residues long. Germline values: CDR1 SQVTM, CDR2 ANQGSEA. As DNA, the CDR3 is TGCAGCGTTGAGGGGGGACAGGGGACCTACGAGCAGTACTTC. Translating gives CSVEGGQGTYEQYF.

The chain links TRBV11-3 to TRBJ2-3; D possibly uses TRBD1 or TRBD2 (5 bases each). CDR1 SGHNT and CDR2 YENEEA come from the germline V gene. The length of the CDR3 is 16 residues. V lost 5 bases to trimming and J lost 2 bases, with 17 bases between them. In nucleotides, the CDR3 is TGTGCCAGCAGCCCGTATGGGGGATACGACACAGATACGCAGTATTTT. This sequence encodes CASSPYGGYDTDTQYF.

This clonotype was found many times. J is TRBJ1-5 and V is TRBV2, with D tentatively TRBD1 (6 bases). Trimming stripped 7 bases from V and 2 bases from J, with 12 bases between. This CDR3 has 14 amino acids. Per the germline V gene, CDR1 is SNHLY and CDR2 is FYNNEI. CDR3 nucleotide sequence: TGTGCCAGCACCTCAGGGGTAGGCAATCAGCCCCAGCATTTT. As protein: CASTSGVGNQPQHF.

With respect to this clonotype: This CDR3 fails to terminate in the conserved phenylalanine or tryptophan, so it likely reflects a read error. The chain uses TRBV19 and TRBJ1-5; D is unclear. V was trimmed by 6 bases and J by 2 bases, leaving 17 bases between them. The germline V gene has CDR1 LNHDA and CDR2 SQIVND (reference sequence). CDR3 size: 16 residues. CDR3 in amino acids: CASRATTTGGNQPQHL. The CDR3 DNA sequence: TGTGCCAGTAGAGCGACGACAACCGGGGGCAATCAGCCCCAGCATCTT.

This clonotype was found many times. This chain links TRBV5-6 with TRBJ2-5; TRBD2 matches at 10 bases. Per the germline V gene, CDR1 is SGHDT and CDR2 is YYEEEE. V lost 2 bases, J lost 1 base, and 2 bases stayed unmatched. The CDR3 consists of 15 residues. CDR3 amino acids: CASSLTSGAQETQYF. As DNA, the CDR3 is TGTGCCAGCAGCTTAACTAGCGGGGCCCAAGAGACCCAGTACTTC.

This clonotype was picked up many times. The chain is built from TRBV7-2 and TRBJ2-7; a possible D gene is TRBD1 (6 bases). Germline CDR1 reads SGHTA; CDR2 reads FQGNSA. V shed 5 bases and J shed 4 bases, with 18 bases lying between them. The CDR3 contains 15 residues. CDR3 coding DNA: TGTGCCAGCAGCACATTACAGGGAAATAAGTACGAGCAGTACTTC. Protein product: CASSTLQGNKYEQYF.

The table lists this clonotype with many counts. The V gene is TRBV28, the J gene TRBJ2-2; 10 nucleotides match TRBD1. The CDR3 has 16 residues. CDR1 and CDR2 (germline): MDHEN, SYDVKM. With V trimmed by 4 bases and J by 4 bases, 6 bases remained unmatched. CDR3 bases: TGTGCCAGCAGTTCAGGGACAGGGGTAGGCACCGGGGAGCTGTTTTTT. It translates to CASSSGTGVGTGELFF.

This clonotype was observed at least ten times. V gene TRBV7-2 combines with J gene TRBJ2-5, with 8 bases lining up with TRBD2. Trimming at V came to 5 bases and at J to 7 bases, leaving 12 bases not matched to a gene. Germline loops: CDR1 SGHTA, CDR2 FQGNSA. This CDR3 is 15 amino acids long. This chain's CDR3 is CASSAGGPYGVTQYF. The CDR3, as DNA: TGTGCCAGCAGCGCGGGGGGACCATATGGGGTGACCCAGTACTTC.

V usage is TRBV28 and J usage is TRBJ2-7, with 7 bases lining up with TRBD1. The CDR3 spans 15 residues. From germline, CDR1 is MDHEN and CDR2 SYDVKM. Unmatched junction bases numbered 5, after V lost 2 bases and J lost 1 base. The CDR3 loop reads CASSLGQVISYEQYF. The CDR3 DNA reads as TGTGCCAGCAGTTTAGGACAGGTAATTTCCTACGAGCAGTACTTC.

The chain combines TRBV20-1 with TRBJ1-1; D is unclear. The germline CDR1 and CDR2 sequences are DFQATT and SNEGSKA (reference sequence). The germline V and J ends were trimmed by 4 bases and 7 bases, with 22 bases remaining between them. The CDR3 contains 15 residues. For the CDR3, the DNA is TGCAGTGCTATCAACGAGGGCTTGATACTTGATGAAGCTTTCTTT. Residues: CSAINEGLILDEAFF.

This clonotype was detected only a few times. The chain uses TRBV9 and TRBJ2-5, with 8 bases aligning to TRBD1. Germline V lookup: CDR1 SGDLS, CDR2 YYNGEE. The V gene end was trimmed by 4 bases and the J gene end by 5 bases; junction bases not matched to a gene: 10. The CDR3 consists of 15 residues. The CDR3 spells CASSPQGALWETQYF. The CDR3 region has the DNA TGTGCCAGCAGCCCGCAGGGGGCCTTATGGGAGACCCAGTACTTC.

This clonotype was detected many times. This chain connects TRBV7-3 to TRBJ2-1; D not resolved. The CDR3 consists of 13 residues. CDR1 SGHTA and CDR2 FQGTGA come from the germline V gene. Trimming left V 5 bases short and J 5 bases short, with 10 bases between. CDR3: CASSLSGHNEQFF. CDR3 DNA sequence: TGTGCCAGCAGCCTTTCCGGGCACAATGAGCAGTTCTTC.

This clonotype occurred many times. The CDR3 loop reads CASSQWGAADTQYF. In DNA form, the CDR3 reads TGTGCCAGCAGCCAGTGGGGGGCGGCAGATACGCAGTATTTT. The rearrangement links TRBV7-2 to TRBJ2-3; D possibly matches TRBD1 or TRBD2 (6 bases each). Germline V gene sequence: CDR1 SGHTA, CDR2 FQGNSA. The V end lost 5 bases, the J end lost 4 bases, and 13 bases lay between the germline ends. The CDR3 consists of 14 residues.

This clonotype showed up many times. The rearrangement uses TRBV28 and TRBJ1-2, with D perhaps matching TRBD1 (6 bases). Trimming took 2 bases from V and 9 from J, leaving 19 bases between them. Germline CDR1 and CDR2: MDHEN and SYDVKM. CDR3 size: 15 residues. The CDR3 reads CASSLARGGRTSYTF. The CDR3 DNA sequence: TGTGCCAGCAGTTTAGCGAGAGGGGGGCGGACTAGCTACACCTTC.

This clonotype was observed a few times. This chain joins TRBV20-1 and TRBJ2-1, with TRBD2 identical over 9 bases. The CDR3 length is 14 residues. Germline loops: CDR1 DFQATT, CDR2 SNEGSKA (reference sequence). V trimming: 1 base; J trimming: 6 bases; junction bases outside the gene matches: 4. CDR3 loop: CSARVAGAPNEQFF. In DNA, the CDR3 is TGCAGTGCTAGAGTAGCGGGGGCTCCCAATGAGCAGTTCTTC.